These 9 T cell receptor beta chains share one sample of origin, sequenced in a study of EBV T-cell therapy then PD-1 blockade in nasopharyngeal carcinoma (dated by TCRdb to the early 2020s). These TCRs' antigens remain unknown. The library was produced with the immunoSEQ multiplex PCR assay. The clones in this table, taken by TCRdb from immuneACCESS, are in-frame only. Not every clone is retained; where verified, under half of the shortfall comes from an unresolved V gene, and the cause of the rest is unknown. The sample data list tens of thousands of clones, and under 90% of these were observed just once. The ten biggest clones cover 20% to 25% of the sample. The treatment or condition label, read with the paper, signifies: AdE1-LMPpoly-expanded autologous EBV-specific T-cell therapy followed by anti-PD-1 nivolumab. Sequencing used CD8+ T cells from blood, obtained at day -245 from a patient whose treatment included autologous EBV-specific T cells and nivolumab. The receptor source for this set is a man aged 40-49 years with nasopharyngeal carcinoma.

The chain combines TRBV7-6 with TRBJ2-1, with 8 bases identical to TRBD2. The CDR3 length is 16 residues. V dropped 1 base and J dropped 8; count of bases not matched to a gene: 10. Per the germline V gene, CDR1 is SGHVS and CDR2 is FNYEAQ. For the CDR3, the DNA is TGTGCCAGCAGCTTAGGGGGCGGGAGGCCTTTAGATGAGCAGTTCTTC. Encoded protein: CASSLGGGRPLDEQFF.

V gene TRBV7-9 combines with J gene TRBJ2-1; 9 bases match TRBD2. The trim removed 4 bases at V and 4 bases at J, leaving 5 bases unmatched. Germline-derived CDR1 and CDR2 are SEHNR and FQNEAQ (reference sequence). The CDR3 loop spans 15 amino acids. The CDR3 region is CASSSGTSSYNEQFF. The CDR3 DNA is TGTGCCAGCAGCTCCGGGACTAGCTCGTACAATGAGCAGTTCTTC.

The chain combines TRBV4-1 with TRBJ2-7; D unclear. This CDR3 is 15 amino acids long. V was trimmed by 0 bases and J by 1 base, leaving 10 bases between them. Germline loops: CDR1 MGHRA, CDR2 YSYEKL. The CDR3 protein is CASSQENSFSYEQYF. CDR3 sequence (DNA): TGCGCCAGCAGCCAAGAGAACAGTTTTTCCTACGAGCAGTACTTC.

The V and J genes are TRBV2 and TRBJ2-7, with TRBD2 as a possible D gene (5 bases). Per the germline V gene, CDR1 is SNHLY and CDR2 is FYNNEI. This CDR3 has 14 amino acids. V gave up 1 base and J gave up 6 bases, with 13 bases separating them. Written as DNA, the CDR3 is TGTGCCAGCAGTGAAGGTGGACTTAGCCGCGAGCAGTACTTC. Its protein product is CASSEGGLSREQYF.

The chain has TRBV7-6 and TRBJ2-6; no clear D gene. The CDR3 sequence is 15 residues long. V lost 0 bases and J lost 4, with 7 bases in between. Germline V gene sequence: CDR1 SGHVS, CDR2 FNYEAQ. CDR3 in DNA: TGTGCCAGCAGCTTAGCTGGGGTCGGGGCCAACGTCCTGACTTTC. Translation: CASSLAGVGANVLTF.

V is TRBV9 and J is TRBJ1-1; tentative D call: TRBD1 (6 bases). Germline V gene data show CDR1 as SGDLS and CDR2 as YYNGEE. The CDR3 consists of 13 residues. The V gene lost 5 bases and the J gene lost 1 base, with 9 bases spanning the gap. The CDR3 sequence: CASSQGGNTEAFF. The CDR3 region has the DNA TGTGCCAGCAGTCAAGGGGGGAACACTGAAGCTTTCTTT.

Details on this clone: A much more abundant neighbour one base away suggests this may be a read error. This sequence joins TRBV6-4 and TRBJ2-6; 7 bases match TRBD1. V trimming: 4 bases; J trimming: 0 bases; junction bases outside the gene matches: 0. Germline-derived CDR1 and CDR2 are MRHNA and SNTAGT. The CDR3 totals 15 residues. CDR3 region: CASSGDSSGANVLTF. The CDR3 DNA is TGTGCCAGCAGTGGGGACAGCTCTGGGGCCAACGTCCTGACTTTC.

The sample holds one count of this clone. The V gene is TRBV12-3 or TRBV12-4, the J gene TRBJ1-3; D not certain. V dropped 6 bases and J dropped 2 bases, with 8 bases sitting between them. The CDR3 is made up of 13 amino acids. The CDR3 nucleotides read TGTGCCAGCAGGGCAGAAACTGGAAACACCATATATTTT. Protein: CASRAETGNTIYF.

The genes are TRBV7-2 and TRBJ2-7; 12 nucleotides align to TRBD1. V gave up 0 bases and J gave up 5 bases; unmatched junction bases: 5. CDR1 is SGHTA, CDR2 FQGNSA, per germline. This CDR3 region has 16 residues. CDR3 DNA: TGTGCCAGCAGCTTAGCAGGGACAGGGGGCCTCAACGAGCAGTACTTC. Its protein product is CASSLAGTGGLNEQYF.